Below, 16 T cell receptor beta chains from the same sample are listed, as sequenced in a study of T cell responses to AZD1222 COVID-19 vaccine. Only in-frame clones appear in the TCRdb table, and some are missing; sequencing was by immunoSEQ multiplex PCR. There are about 130,000 clones in the sample; nearly 90% occur only once, and 4.5% to 7% lies in the top ten. Source: peripheral blood, taken 28 days after the second AZD1222 dose. The receptors derive from an adult who received the AZD1222 COVID-19 vaccine.

This clone is a singleton in its sample. The chain is built from TRBV7-9 and TRBJ1-1; no clear D. V lost 0 bases and J 0 bases, leaving 8 bases between the germline ends. The CDR3 contains 15 residues. CDR1 is SEHNR, CDR2 FQNEAQ, per germline (reference sequence). CDR3 bases: TGTGCCAGCAGCTTAGCGGGCGAAGTGAACACTGAAGCTTTCTTT. It specifies CASSLAGEVNTEAFF.

The CDR3 DNA reads as TGTGCCAGCAGCTACAGTGGGATTAGCGGGTTGAGCTCCTACAATGAGCAGTTCTTC. This translates into CASSYSGISGLSSYNEQFF. The chain has TRBV5-6 and TRBJ2-1; 7 bases agree with TRBD2. Germline CDR1 and CDR2: SGHDT and YYEEEE. The CDR3 totals 19 residues. V was clipped by 3 bases and J by 0 bases; unmatched bases: 15.

This rearrangement joins TRBV12-3 or TRBV12-4 to TRBJ1-1, with D unclear. CDR3 length equals 13 residues. V was trimmed by 7 bases and J by 9 bases, leaving 18 bases between them. In DNA, the CDR3 is TGTGCCAGCAACTTAGGATCCGGGGAGAAAGCTTTCTTT. Translating gives CASNLGSGEKAFF.

This chain joins TRBV2 and TRBJ2-2; 10 bases are a match to TRBD2. The germline V gene has CDR1 SNHLY and CDR2 FYNNEI. V lost 8 bases, J lost 4 bases, and 7 bases stayed unmatched. The CDR3 runs to 15 residues. CDR3 sequence: CASGLAGVITGELFF. The CDR3 nucleotides are TGTGCCAGCGGGCTAGCGGGGGTTATCACCGGGGAGCTGTTTTTT.

This clone was detected only once. The genes are TRBV4-1 and TRBJ2-1; 14 bases map to TRBD2. Germline loops: CDR1 MGHRA, CDR2 YSYEKL. The CDR3 is made up of 16 amino acids. Losses at the gene ends were 5 bases for V and 3 bases for J; bases not matched to a gene: 3. CDR3 sequence: CASSYGTSGSYNEQFF. CDR3 bases: TGCGCCAGCAGCTACGGGACTAGCGGGAGCTACAATGAGCAGTTCTTC.

The chain combines TRBV27 with TRBJ1-5; unclear D gene. The CDR3 totals 14 residues. Germline V CDR1 and CDR2: MNHEY, SMNVEV (reference sequence). V lost 2 bases and J lost 2, with 7 bases in between. CDR3 in DNA: TGTGCCAGCAGTTTAAGGGCAGGCAATCAGCCCCAGCATTTT. It is translated as CASSLRAGNQPQHF.

V is TRBV24-1 and J is TRBJ1-5; no definite D call. Trimming took off 2 bases at V and 5 bases at J, with 9 bases between the two ends. From germline, CDR1 is KGHDR and CDR2 SFDVKD. The CDR3 loop spans 14 amino acids. DNA of the CDR3: TGTGCCACCAGTGATTACTGGTCAGATCAGCCCCAGCATTTT. The encoded protein is CATSDYWSDQPQHF.

V and J are TRBV2 and TRBJ1-5, with D possibly being TRBD1 (6 bases). V was shortened by 3 bases and J by 3 bases, with 12 bases between the two germline ends. This CDR3 is 15 amino acids long. Germline V gives CDR1 SNHLY, CDR2 FYNNEI. The CDR3 protein is CASSEQGHSNQPQHF. DNA of the CDR3: TGTGCCAGCAGTGAGCAGGGGCATTCCAATCAGCCCCAGCATTTT. Full variable domain (remainder filled in from reference TRBV2 and TRBJ1-5): EPEVTQTPSHQVTQMGQEVILRCVPISNHLYFYWYRQILGQKVEFLVSFYNNEISEKSEIFDDQFSVERPDGSNFTLKIRSTKLEDSAMYFCASSEQGHSNQPQHFGDGTRLSIL.

The V call is TRBV6-5, the J call TRBJ2-3, with 10 bases identical to TRBD2. Germline lookup yields CDR1 MNHEY and CDR2 SVGAGI. Trimming removed 0 bases from V and 4 bases from J; junction bases left unmatched: 1. The CDR3 contains 15 residues. CDR3 sequence (DNA): TGTGCCAGCAGTTACTCAGCGGGAGGGGCAGATACGCAGTATTTT. Translated, it gives CASSYSAGGADTQYF.

The V gene is TRBV5-1, the J gene TRBJ1-4; D not certain. The CDR3 extends over 13 amino acids. V shed 9 bases and J shed 3 bases, with 12 bases lying between them. Germline V gene lookup returns CDR1 SGHRS and CDR2 YFSETQ. The CDR3 spells CATRPDPNEKLFF. The CDR3 nucleotides read TGCGCCACCCGACCGGACCCTAATGAAAAACTGTTTTTT.

The chain is built from TRBV20-1 and TRBJ2-1; tentative D call: TRBD1 (5 bases). The CDR3 contains 15 residues. Per germline, CDR1 DFQATT and CDR2 SNEGSKA (reference sequence). V was clipped by 3 bases and J by 2 bases, with 14 bases between them. CDR3 sequence (DNA): TGCAGTGCTAGTTTCGCAGGGCGCCCCTACAATGAGCAGTTCTTC. Protein sequence: CSASFAGRPYNEQFF.

The CDR3 loop reads CASSPQGRGGATDTQYF. The CDR3 DNA is TGTGCCAGCTCACCTCAGGGCAGAGGGGGGGCCACAGATACGCAGTATTTT. V is TRBV18 and J is TRBJ2-3; perhaps TRBD2 as D (7 bases). This CDR3 is built from 17 residues. V was cut by 3 bases and J by 2 bases, with 18 bases left in between. Germline CDR1 is KGHSH and CDR2 is LQKENI. The variable domain in full, with the rest retrieved from reference TRBV18 and TRBJ2-3, is NAGVMQNPRHLVRRRGQEARLRCSPMKGHSHVYWYRQLPEEGLKFMVYLQKENIIDESGMPKERFSAEFPKEGPSILRIQQVVRGDSAAYFCASSPQGRGGATDTQYFGPGTRLTVL.

The chain carries TRBV29-1 and TRBJ2-5, with 8 bases matching TRBD1. This CDR3 contains 15 residues. Looked up from germline, CDR1 is SQVTM and CDR2 is ANQGSEA. J lost 1 base, V lost 4 bases, and 8 bases had no gene match. The CDR3: CSVVRTGLLQETQYF. The CDR3 DNA follows: TGCAGCGTTGTACGGACAGGGCTGCTCCAAGAGACCCAGTACTTC.

The chain recombines TRBV10-2 with TRBJ1-1; D gene uncertain. This CDR3 is 14 amino acids long. V lost 8 bases and J lost 0, with 13 bases in between. From germline, CDR1 is WSHSY and CDR2 SAAADI. CDR3: CASQRSEMNTEAFF. CDR3 nucleotides: TGCGCCAGCCAAAGGTCGGAGATGAACACTGAAGCTTTCTTT.

The chain employs TRBV7-9 and TRBJ2-5, with 9 positions matching TRBD1. The CDR3 length is 13 residues. The germline V gene has CDR1 SEHNR and CDR2 FQNEAQ (reference sequence). V was clipped by 1 base and J by 12 bases; unmatched bases: 6. In DNA, the CDR3 is TGTGCCAGCAGCTTAGATGACCGGGACAGGGAGTACTTC. This gives the protein CASSLDDRDREYF. Complete variable domain (other parts from reference TRBV7-9 and TRBJ2-5): DTGVSQNPRHKITKRGQNVTFRCDPISEHNRLYWYRQTLGQGPEFLTYFQNEAQLEKSRLLSDRFSAERPKGSFSTLEIQRTEQGDSAMYLCASSLDDRDREYFGPGTRLLVL.

The rearrangement uses TRBV30 and TRBJ1-2; 7 bases line up with TRBD1. With V trimmed by 4 bases and J by 8 bases, 13 bases remained unmatched. From germline, CDR1 is GTSNPN and CDR2 SVGIG (reference sequence). The CDR3 contains 14 residues. DNA for the CDR3: TGTGCCTGGACCTTGACAGGGTTCGTTTCGGGCTACACCTTC. This translates into CAWTLTGFVSGYTF.